The next 5 T cell receptor beta chains were all read from a single sample in a study of blood T cell repertoires in COVID-19. The protocol was immunoSEQ multiplex PCR, while the TCRdb copy is restricted to in-frame clones and leaves out a portion. The top ten clones hold 1% to 1.3% of a sample with approximately 290,000 clones, around 90% of them seen once. Material: PBMCs or T cells enriched from blood (not recorded which). These receptors all stem from a woman aged 30 to 39 who had recovered from COVID-19.

The chain carries TRBV6-2 or TRBV6-3 and TRBJ2-1; no clear D gene. The germline V gene has CDR1 MNHEY and CDR2 SVGEGT. This CDR3 has 14 residues. V gave up 2 bases and J gave up 1 base, with 6 bases separating them. As DNA, the CDR3 is TGTGCCAGCAGTTACGCAGTATCCTACAATGAGCAGTTCTTC. Its translation is CASSYAVSYNEQFF.

The CDR3 protein is CASSSELTSGRYEQYF. The CDR3 bases are TGTGCCAGTAGTAGCGAGTTGACTAGCGGGAGGTACGAGCAGTACTTC. The chain links TRBV19 to TRBJ2-7; 13 nucleotides match TRBD2. Germline V gene data show CDR1 as LNHDA and CDR2 as SQIVND (reference sequence). The CDR3 runs to 16 residues. The V gene end was trimmed by 4 bases and the J gene end by 4 bases; junction bases not matched to a gene: 7.

The chain joins TRBV10-2 to TRBJ2-7, with 7 positions matching TRBD1. The CDR3 runs 13 residues. V gave up 7 bases and J gave up 2 bases; unmatched junction bases: 5. The germline V gene encodes CDR1 WSHSY and CDR2 SAAADI. In nucleotides, the CDR3 is TGCGCCAGCAAACCGGGACAGACCTACGAGCAGTACTTC. Its protein is CASKPGQTYEQYF.

V is TRBV19 and J is TRBJ1-1; 7 bases are a match to TRBD1. The V and J ends lost 4 bases and 0 bases, in that order; junction bases with no gene match: 5. The germline CDR1 and CDR2 sequences are LNHDA and SQIVND (reference sequence). The CDR3 covers 15 residues. In DNA, the CDR3 is TGTGCCAGTAGTACCTTGGACAGGATGAACACTGAAGCTTTCTTT. Its translation: CASSTLDRMNTEAFF.

The gene calls are TRBV7-9 and TRBJ1-5; tentatively, D is TRBD1 (6 bases). The germline V and J ends were trimmed by 1 base and 2 bases, with 15 bases remaining between them. CDR1 is SEHNR and CDR2 is FQNEAQ in the germline V gene (reference sequence). The CDR3 runs to 17 residues. The CDR3 bases are TGTGCCAGCAGCTTAGACGGCAGGGGTTGGGGCAATCAGCCCCAGCATTTT. This translates into CASSLDGRGWGNQPQHF. Variable domain in full (rest from reference TRBV7-9 and TRBJ1-5): DTGVSQNPRHKITKRGQNVTFRCDPISEHNRLYWYRQTLGQGPEFLTYFQNEAQLEKSRLLSDRFSAERPKGSFSTLEIQRTEQGDSAMYLCASSLDGRGWGNQPQHFGDGTRLSIL.